This TCR beta chain was retrieved from a study of cytomegalovirus exposure and HLA in healthy donors. Overall study findings and caveats: In a later analysis, around 18,000 TCR beta sequences were associated with HLA alleles at 0.05 false discovery rate.

The table lists this clone with a count of one. The antigen is not known. The CDR3 is made up of 14 amino acids. Germline values: CDR1 WNHNN, CDR2 SYGVQD (reference sequence). V dropped 3 bases and J dropped 3 bases, with 9 bases sitting between them. With 60 Vbeta and 13 Jbeta primers, the PCR was carried out. The table came from immunoSEQ multiplex PCR; TCRdb's copy has only in-frame clones and leaves some out. The table shows about 150,000 clones, with around 79% occurring only once. Sequences were obtained from PBMCs. The chain links TRBV10-1 to TRBJ2-1; D may be TRBD1 (5 bases). The sequence came from a man aged 45 to 65 in good health and CMV-seropositive. As DNA, the CDR3 is TGCGCCAGCAGTGAAGACAGAGACTACAATGAGCAGTTCTTC. Its protein product is CASSEDRDYNEQFF.